These T cell receptor beta chains were read from a single sample in a study of cytomegalovirus exposure and HLA in healthy donors. Only in-frame clones appear in the TCRdb table, and some are missing; sequencing was by immunoSEQ multiplex PCR. The repertoire includes some 60,000 clones, around 81% of them detected once, and around 5.4% sits in the top ten. The sequencing input was PBMCs. Every receptor here comes from a male donor in good health and CMV-seronegative. Both conserved end residues are part of each CDR3. The D gene is left open where the match is weak. Expanded clones are given a class, and other clones once, few, many or no size at all.

NA	TRBJ1-3	TRBV29-1	TRBD1	TGCAGCGTTACGACAGGGGCGGCCATATATTTT	CSVTTGAAIYF
NA	TRBJ1-5	TRBV30	NA	TGTGCCTGGAGTGTATGGAGGGGCAATCAGCCCCAGCATTTT	CAWSVWRGNQPQHF
NA	TRBJ1-1	TRBV7-2	TRBD1	TGTGCCAGCAGCTCCATGACAGGGAGTGCTTTCTTT	CASSSMTGSAFF
once	TRBJ1-6	TRBV27	TRBD1	TGTGCCAGCAGTCCCGGGACAGGGGGGAATTCACCCCTCCACTTT	CASSPGTGGNSPLHF
NA	TRBJ2-7	TRBV5-4	NA	TGTGCCAGCAGCTTGGGCGAGGCCTACGAGCAGTACTTC	CASSLGEAYEQYF
NA	TRBJ2-7	TRBV6-5	NA	TGTGCCAGCTGGGCCAGCTCCTACGAGCAGTACTTC	CASWASSYEQYF
NA	TRBJ1-2	TRBV10-3	NA	TGTGCCATCAGGCTGACAGTGCCTCCTGGTAGCTATGGCTACACCTTC	CAIRLTVPPGSYGYTF
few	TRBJ1-2	TRBV15	NA	TGTGCCACCAGCAGAGGGGAGACTTATGGCTACACCTTC	CATSRGETYGYTF
NA	TRBJ2-7	TRBV7-2	NA	TGTGCCAGCAGCTCGCGGACAGAGTCCTACGAGCAGTACTTC	CASSSRTESYEQYF
once	TRBJ1-2	TRBV21-1	NA	TGTGCCAGCAGCAACGGACAGGGGCAGGACTATGGCTACACCTTC	CASSNGQGQDYGYTF
NA	TRBJ1-2	TRBV5-1	NA	TGCGCCAGCAGCTTGGTTTTGGGGGGAAATGGCTATGGCTACACCTTC	CASSLVLGGNGYGYTF
NA	TRBJ2-3	TRBV7-2	NA	TGTGCCAGCAGCTTAGTCGGAGGAGGAGGCACAGATACGCAGTATTTT	CASSLVGGGGTDTQYF
NA	TRBJ2-7	TRBV6-1	TRBD2	TGTGCCAGCATCCCTCCTAGCGGCTCCTACGAGCAGTACTTC	CASIPPSGSYEQYF
NA	TRBJ2-5	TRBV7-3	NA	TGTGCCAGCAGCTATGCTTCGGGCCAAGAGACCCAGTACTTC	CASSYASGQETQYF
NA	TRBJ1-5	TRBV6-1	TRBD1	TGTGCCAGCAGTTTTGGGACAGGGACCAATCAGCCCCAGCATTTT	CASSFGTGTNQPQHF
once	TRBJ1-1	TRBV11-2	NA	TGTGCCAGCAGCTCCCTCGGTATCATGAACACTGAAGCTTTCTTT	CASSSLGIMNTEAFF
NA	TRBJ1-5	TRBV2	NA	TGTGCCAGCAGTGAAAGGGGCGCAAGCAATCAGCCCCAGCATTTT	CASSERGASNQPQHF
NA	TRBJ1-1	TRBV6-1	NA	TGTGCCAGCAGTGAAACTCTGGGGGGAGCTTTCTTT	CASSETLGGAFF
NA	TRBJ2-7	TRBV11-1	TRBD1	TGTGCCAGCAGCTTACTGACAGGGCAATACGAGCAGTACTTC	CASSLLTGQYEQYF
NA	TRBJ2-2	TRBV5-1	NA	TGCGCCAGCAGCTTGGCGGGGAACACCGGGGAGCTGTTTTTT	CASSLAGNTGELFF
few	TRBJ2-5	TRBV7-8	NA	TGTGCCAGCAGCGCCCCGGGACAGCGGGCTTGGAAGACCCAGTACTTC	CASSAPGQRAWKTQYF
NA	TRBJ2-3	TRBV6-5	NA	TGTGCCAGCAGCCCACTAGGAACAGATACGCAGTATTTT	CASSPLGTDTQYF
NA	TRBJ1-5	TRBV7-2	TRBD1	TGTGCCAGCAGCAGAACAGGGGGGGGGAAGGAGCCCCAGCATTTT	CASSRTGGGKEPQHF